These 16 T cell receptor beta chains share one sample of origin, sequenced in a study of blood T cell repertoires in COVID-19. The method was immunoSEQ multiplex PCR; TCRdb's version includes in-frame clones alone and lacks a portion of them. The sample carries approximately 240,000 clones, roughly nine tenths recorded once. The sequenced sample consisted of PBMCs or T cells enriched from blood (not recorded which). Receptors were obtained from a woman between 45 and 60 years old in a cohort exposed to, infected with or recovered from COVID-19 (not recorded which).

This chain links TRBV7-9 with TRBJ1-5; D possibly corresponds to TRBD1 (5 bases). CDR3 length equals 15 residues. The V end was cut by 2 bases, the J end by 5 bases, with 13 bases between. Germline V gene lookup returns CDR1 SEHNR and CDR2 FQNEAQ (reference sequence). CDR3 sequence: CASSLMGLSDQPQHF. CDR3 nucleotide sequence: TGTGCCAGCAGCTTAATGGGACTATCGGATCAGCCCCAGCATTTT.

V gene TRBV29-1 combines with J gene TRBJ2-5; TRBD1 matches 8 bases. The length of the CDR3 is 13 residues. Losses at the gene ends were 7 bases for V and 4 bases for J; bases not matched to a gene: 8. CDR1 and CDR2 (germline): SQVTM, ANQGSEA. The CDR3 is CSARTGPGETQYF. CDR3 DNA: TGCAGCGCGAGGACAGGGCCGGGAGAGACCCAGTACTTC.

This clone has a handful of counts. The genes are TRBV4-2 and TRBJ1-2; TRBD1 matches 9 bases. The CDR3 has 13 amino acids. Germline V gene lookup returns CDR1 LGHNA and CDR2 YNFKEQ. V lost 6 bases to trimming and J lost 4 bases; unmatched junction nucleotides: 3. The CDR3 nucleotides read TGTGCCAGCAGGTCGACAGGGGGCTATGGCTACACCTTC. Its protein is CASRSTGGYGYTF.

The genes are TRBV28 and TRBJ1-5; 8 bases are a match to TRBD1. The trim removed 6 bases at V and 6 bases at J, leaving 10 bases unmatched. The CDR3 runs to 15 residues. Germline V CDR1 and CDR2: MDHEN, SYDVKM. This chain's CDR3 is CASSTQGGWGQPQHF. The CDR3 region has the DNA TGTGCCAGCAGCACACAGGGGGGCTGGGGTCAGCCCCAGCATTTT.

V and J are TRBV15 and TRBJ1-2; TRBD1 matches 9 bases. The junction had 10 bases not matched to a gene; V was cut back by 5 bases and J by 0 bases. This CDR3 is built from 17 residues. Germline V lookup: CDR1 LNHNV, CDR2 YYDKDF (reference sequence). CDR3 coding DNA: TGTGCCACCAGCGGGCCTCCGGGACAGGGTTCTAACTATGGCTACACCTTC. Protein product: CATSGPPGQGSNYGYTF.

The J gene is TRBJ2-3, the V gene TRBV18; D might be TRBD1 (5 bases). The CDR3 is 16 amino acids. Germline CDR1 is KGHSH and CDR2 is LQKENI. Trimming stripped 3 bases from V and 2 bases from J, with 15 bases between. In DNA, the CDR3 is TGTGCCAGCTCACCCCGAAACAGGCCCGACACAGATACGCAGTATTTT. Translating gives CASSPRNRPDTDTQYF.

V usage is TRBV6-1 and J usage is TRBJ2-7; no clear D gene. The CDR3 has 15 amino acids. From germline, CDR1 is MNHNS and CDR2 SASEGT. V lost 1 base and J 2 bases, leaving 12 bases between the germline ends. Here the CDR3 reads CASSEGSGSTYEQYF. DNA for the CDR3: TGTGCCAGCAGTGAAGGGTCAGGCTCTACCTACGAGCAGTACTTC.

J is TRBJ1-1 and V is TRBV12-5; the D gene is possibly TRBD1 (6 bases). V lost 7 bases to trimming and J lost 5 bases, with 17 bases between them. Per germline, CDR1 LGHNT and CDR2 FRNRAP. The CDR3 consists of 14 residues. The CDR3 DNA follows: TGTGCTAGTGCTCCTCAAGGGGGTGGAACTGAAGCTTTCTTT. Residues: CASAPQGGGTEAFF.

The rearrangement joins TRBV2 to TRBJ2-4; D is perhaps TRBD1 (6 bases). The ends were cut back, 8 bases at V and 10 bases at J, with 21 bases in the middle. This CDR3 has 14 amino acids. The germline V gene has CDR1 SNHLY and CDR2 FYNNEI. The CDR3 protein is CASLRQGNPRIQYF. In DNA, the CDR3 is TGTGCCAGCCTAAGGCAGGGGAACCCAAGAATTCAGTACTTC. Variable domain in full (rest from reference TRBV2 and TRBJ2-4): EPEVTQTPSHQVTQMGQEVILRCVPISNHLYFYWYRQILGQKVEFLVSFYNNEISEKSEIFDDQFSVERPDGSNFTLKIRSTKLEDSAMYFCASLRQGNPRIQYFGAGTRLSVL.

In its sample, this clone was seen once. The chain employs TRBV5-4 and TRBJ1-1; D remains ambiguous. V was shortened by 7 bases and J by 2 bases, with 9 bases between the two germline ends. The CDR3 spans 12 residues. CDR1 is SGHNT and CDR2 is YYREEE in the germline V gene (reference sequence). Written as DNA, the CDR3 is TGTGCCAGCTTTAGCCGTAACACTGAAGCTTTCTTT. This sequence encodes CASFSRNTEAFF.

This clone was seen a handful of times. The chain uses TRBV27 and TRBJ1-2; D perhaps matches TRBD1 (6 bases). Germline V gene lookup returns CDR1 MNHEY and CDR2 SMNVEV (reference sequence). The germline V and J ends were trimmed by 8 bases and 2 bases, with 12 bases remaining between them. The CDR3 covers 13 residues. CDR3: CASRPGTNYGYTF. The CDR3 DNA reads as TGTGCCAGCCGACCCGGGACAAACTATGGCTACACCTTC.

The chain uses TRBV6-4 and TRBJ2-7; TRBD1 agrees at 9 bases. Germline CDR1 reads MRHNA; CDR2 reads SNTAGT. This CDR3 region has 17 residues. V trimming: 8 bases; J trimming: 2 bases; junction bases outside the gene matches: 16. CDR3 sequence reads: CASGCPGTGKDTYEQYF. CDR3 nucleotides: TGTGCCAGCGGATGTCCCGGGACAGGGAAAGACACCTACGAGCAGTACTTC.

The rearrangement links TRBV9 to TRBJ2-7; tentative D call: TRBD2 (6 bases). V was clipped by 4 bases and J by 4 bases, with 15 bases between them. This CDR3 has 14 amino acids. Looked up from germline, CDR1 is SGDLS and CDR2 is YYNGEE. CDR3 amino acids: CASSTGTDVYEQYF. The CDR3 region has the DNA TGTGCCAGCAGCACCGGGACTGACGTTTACGAGCAGTACTTC.

V gene TRBV6-5 combines with J gene TRBJ2-7; 9 nucleotides agree with TRBD1. V trimming: 5 bases; J trimming: 6 bases; junction bases outside the gene matches: 5. Germline V CDR1 and CDR2: MNHEY, SVGAGI. The CDR3 has 13 residues. The DNA of the CDR3 is TGTGCCAGCAGTCCCGGGACAGGGATCGAGCAGTACTTC. This gives the protein CASSPGTGIEQYF.

This chain joins TRBV9 and TRBJ2-1; tentative D call: TRBD1 (6 bases). The CDR3 length is 12 residues. Germline V gene lookup returns CDR1 SGDLS and CDR2 YYNGEE. V lost 3 bases, J lost 10 bases, and 11 bases lay in between. The CDR3 DNA is TGTGCCAGCAGCGCACAGGGTGACGAGCAGTTCTTC. Translated: CASSAQGDEQFF. The whole variable domain, remainder taken from reference TRBV9 and TRBJ2-1, is DSGVTQTPKHLITATGQRVTLRCSPRSGDLSVYWYQQSLDQGLQFLIQYYNGEERAKGNILERFSAQQFPDLHSELNLSSLELGDSALYFCASSAQGDEQFFGPGTRLTVL.

This chain joins TRBV25-1 and TRBJ2-1, with 9 bases lining up with TRBD1. The CDR3 length is 13 residues. With 5 bases clipped from V and 6 bases from J, the junction kept 2 bases outside the gene matches. Germline loops: CDR1 MGHDK, CDR2 SYGVNS. Written as DNA, the CDR3 is TGTGCCAGCAGTCCGACAGGGGGCAATGAGCAGTTCTTC. Translating it yields CASSPTGGNEQFF.